Following are 32 T cell receptor beta chains from one sample sequenced in a study of blood T cell repertoires in COVID-19. The protocol was immunoSEQ multiplex PCR, while the TCRdb copy is restricted to in-frame clones and leaves out a portion. The sample records over 25,000 clones, 75% to 85% being singletons. Sequenced material: peripheral blood. These receptors came from a man at least 80 years old with active or convalescent COVID-19.

The chain combines TRBV11-2 with TRBJ2-7; 15 bases line up with TRBD2. This CDR3 is built from 18 residues. In germline, CDR1 is SGHAT, CDR2 FQNNGV. V dropped 3 bases and J dropped 6; count of bases not matched to a gene: 12. DNA of the CDR3: TGTGCCAGCAGCTTCGTAGGACTAGCGGGAGGGCCAGCGGGCGAGCAGTACTTC. It encodes CASSFVGLAGGPAGEQYF.

This clone was found once. The chain combines TRBV19 with TRBJ1-3; D gene unclear. This CDR3 is 14 amino acids long. With 6 bases removed from V and 0 bases from J, the gap between germline ends came to 9 bases. Germline CDR1 LNHDA, CDR2 SQIVND (reference sequence). CDR3 amino acids: CASRDFSSGNTIYF. In DNA form, the CDR3 reads TGTGCCAGTAGGGACTTCAGCTCTGGAAACACCATATATTTT.

The chain is built from TRBV27 and TRBJ1-2, with TRBD1 matching over 7 bases. The germline CDR1 and CDR2 sequences are MNHEY and SMNVEV (reference sequence). The V and J ends lost 6 bases and 6 bases, in that order; junction bases with no gene match: 10. This CDR3 region has 14 residues. CDR3 in amino acids: CASRTPGQGDGYTF. The CDR3 DNA sequence: TGTGCCAGCAGGACTCCGGGGCAGGGGGATGGCTACACCTTC.

The gene calls are TRBV19 and TRBJ1-1; 12 bases match TRBD1. J gave up 6 bases and V 4 bases, and 21 bases lay outside the gene matches. The germline V gene has CDR1 LNHDA and CDR2 SQIVND (reference sequence). The CDR3 extends over 20 amino acids. CDR3 region: CASSTRGQGANFGRTSEAFF. For the CDR3, the DNA is TGTGCCAGTAGTACCCGGGGACAGGGGGCGAATTTCGGGCGAACCTCTGAAGCTTTCTTT.

The chain uses TRBV25-1 and TRBJ1-4; TRBD1 might be the D (5 bases). Trimming removed 3 bases from V and 3 bases from J, with 11 bases in between. The CDR3 has 15 residues. CDR1 and CDR2 (germline): MGHDK, SYGVNS. For the CDR3, the DNA is TGTGCCAGCAGTGACCGGGGGAGGGCTAATGAAAAACTGTTTTTT. It translates to CASSDRGRANEKLFF.

The rearrangement links TRBV4-3 to TRBJ1-1, with 10 bases matching TRBD1. V lost 3 bases, J lost 11 bases, and 6 bases stayed unmatched. The V gene's germline CDR1 is LGHNA and CDR2 YSLEER. CDR3 size: 13 residues. The CDR3 loop is CASSQGQGWGAFF. The CDR3 bases are TGCGCCAGCAGCCAGGGACAGGGGTGGGGGGCTTTCTTT.

V is TRBV19 and J is TRBJ1-5; the D gene is possibly TRBD1 (6 bases). Trimming cost V 5 bases and J 7 bases, with 12 bases left between them. This CDR3 spans 13 amino acids. Germline V gene lookup returns CDR1 LNHDA and CDR2 SQIVND (reference sequence). The CDR3 DNA reads TGTGCCAGTAGTCCACAGGGAGTCCAGCCCCAGCATTTT. This translates into CASSPQGVQPQHF.

The chain has TRBV16 and TRBJ1-1, with 8 bases aligning to TRBD1. Germline V gene lookup returns CDR1 KGHSY and CDR2 FQNENV. V dropped 7 bases and J dropped 10; count of bases not matched to a gene: 14. The CDR3 totals 14 residues. The CDR3 DNA reads as TGTGCCAGCACCCCCTCCGACAGGGGCCGGGGAGCTTTCTTT. This codes for CASTPSDRGRGAFF.

CDR3 amino acids: CAWSVRDRMVTNYGYTF. CDR3 DNA: TGTGCCTGGAGTGTCCGGGACAGGATGGTAACTAACTATGGCTACACCTTC. The rearrangement joins TRBV30 to TRBJ1-2; 8 nucleotides agree with TRBD1. Germline CDR1 and CDR2: GTSNPN and SVGIG (reference sequence). This CDR3 comprises 17 residues. The J segment lost 0 bases and the V segment lost 0 bases, leaving 9 bases of the junction unmatched.

This chain uses TRBV29-1 with TRBJ2-4, with TRBD1 matching over 9 bases. Germline-derived CDR1 and CDR2 are SQVTM and ANQGSEA. V dropped 4 bases and J dropped 11; count of bases not matched to a gene: 6. There are 12 residues in the CDR3. As DNA, the CDR3 is TGCAGCGTTGTAGGGACAGGGTCATTTCAGTACTTC. Encoded protein: CSVVGTGSFQYF.

This clone was observed a single time. The chain uses TRBV18 and TRBJ2-5; TRBD1 aligns across 9 bases. The J segment lost 6 bases and the V segment lost 3 bases, leaving 5 bases of the junction unmatched. Germline V gene lookup returns CDR1 KGHSH and CDR2 LQKENI. The CDR3 contains 14 residues. The CDR3 protein is CASSPGTGQQTQYF. In nucleotides, the CDR3 is TGTGCCAGCTCACCCGGGACAGGGCAACAGACCCAGTACTTC. Drawing the rest from reference TRBV18 and TRBJ2-5, the complete variable domain is NAGVMQNPRHLVRRRGQEARLRCSPMKGHSHVYWYRQLPEEGLKFMVYLQKENIIDESGMPKERFSAEFPKEGPSILRIQQVVRGDSAAYFCASSPGTGQQTQYFGPGTRLLVL.

This clone has only a few counts. CDR3 coding DNA: TGTGCCAGCAACCAGGGAAGCAATCAGCCCCAGCATTTT. Translating gives CASNQGSNQPQHF. The V call is TRBV28, the J call TRBJ1-5; tentative D call: TRBD1 (5 bases). The germline V and J ends were trimmed by 7 bases and 1 base, with 8 bases remaining between them. The germline V gene has CDR1 MDHEN and CDR2 SYDVKM. The CDR3 has 13 residues.

This sequence joins TRBV6-2 or TRBV6-3 and TRBJ2-3; 9 nucleotides agree with TRBD2. This CDR3 region has 16 residues. The V segment lost 4 bases and the J segment 1 base; nucleotides outside the gene matches: 6. CDR1 is MNHEY, CDR2 SVGEGT, per germline. CDR3 nucleotide sequence: TGTGCCAGCAGTTCAGGACTAGCGACCGGCACAGATACGCAGTATTTT. Translation: CASSSGLATGTDTQYF.

The chain couples TRBV7-9 to TRBJ1-2, with D tentatively TRBD1 (6 bases). The CDR3 runs 15 residues. V shed 5 bases and J shed 2 bases, with 15 bases lying between them. Germline-derived CDR1 and CDR2 are SEHNR and FQNEAQ (reference sequence). The CDR3 spells CASSPWDTENYGYTF. The CDR3 nucleotides read TGTGCCAGCAGCCCCTGGGACACGGAAAACTATGGCTACACCTTC. The full variable domain, in which reference TRBV7-9 and TRBJ1-2 provide the parts outside the CDR3, is DTGVSQNPRHKITKRGQNVTFRCDPISEHNRLYWYRQTLGQGPEFLTYFQNEAQLEKSRLLSDRFSAERPKGSFSTLEIQRTEQGDSAMYLCASSPWDTENYGYTFGSGTRLTVV.

The chain couples TRBV4-2 to TRBJ2-5; D gene unclear. This CDR3 contains 14 residues. Germline CDR1 LGHNA, CDR2 YNFKEQ. The V end lost 0 bases, the J end lost 5 bases, and 10 bases lay between the germline ends. CDR3 amino acids: CASSQDRGRETQYF. DNA for the CDR3: TGTGCCAGCAGCCAAGATAGAGGAAGGGAGACCCAGTACTTC.

This clone was seen more than once but under ten times. The J gene is TRBJ2-2, the V gene TRBV4-1, with TRBD1 as a possible D gene (5 bases). Germline CDR1 and CDR2: MGHRA and YSYEKL. V lost 1 base to trimming and J lost 13 bases, with 16 bases between them. The CDR3 has 14 residues. The CDR3 sequence is CASSQVGAESRLFF. The CDR3 DNA follows: TGCGCCAGCAGCCAAGTAGGGGCCGAGTCGAGGCTGTTTTTT.

The chain joins TRBV28 to TRBJ2-2; 7 bases line up with TRBD1. The CDR3 is 16 residues long. The V gene end was trimmed by 3 bases and the J gene end by 6 bases; junction bases not matched to a gene: 10. The V gene's germline CDR1 is MDHEN and CDR2 SYDVKM. The CDR3 nucleotides are TGTGCCAGCAGTTTCTTGGGGACAGTGACACCCGGGGAGCTGTTTTTT. Translating it yields CASSFLGTVTPGELFF.

The rearrangement links TRBV7-2 to TRBJ2-7; tentative D call: TRBD1 (7 bases). Trimming pared 5 bases from V and 3 bases from J, leaving 11 bases between. Germline loops: CDR1 SGHTA, CDR2 FQGNSA. The CDR3 is made up of 13 amino acids. CDR3 loop: CASSRGTDYEQYF. The CDR3 bases are TGTGCCAGCAGCCGCGGGACAGACTACGAGCAGTACTTC.

The V call is TRBV9, the J call TRBJ2-2; D unclear. CDR3 size: 12 residues. The V gene lost 3 bases and the J gene lost 6 bases, with 6 bases spanning the gap. In germline, CDR1 is SGDLS, CDR2 YYNGEE. The CDR3 sequence is CASSANSGELFF. CDR3 DNA: TGTGCCAGCAGCGCCAACTCCGGGGAGCTGTTTTTT.

The chain employs TRBV6-2 or TRBV6-3 and TRBJ2-7; 8 bases map to TRBD2. Germline lookup yields CDR1 MNHEY and CDR2 SVGEGT. The junction had 4 bases not matched to a gene; V was cut back by 6 bases and J by 0 bases. CDR3 length equals 14 residues. The CDR3 reads CASSRSGSSYEQYF. In DNA form, the CDR3 reads TGTGCCAGCAGCCGGAGCGGGAGCTCCTACGAGCAGTACTTC.

This rearrangement joins TRBV4-1 to TRBJ2-5; 12 bases align to TRBD2. The CDR3 loop spans 16 amino acids. Looked up from germline, CDR1 is MGHRA and CDR2 is YSYEKL. V was clipped by 2 bases and J by 4 bases; unmatched bases: 5. CDR3 region: CASSQLGLAGLETQYF. In DNA form, the CDR3 reads TGCGCCAGCAGCCAACTCGGACTAGCGGGACTAGAGACCCAGTACTTC.

The chain recombines TRBV3-1 (or the pseudogene TRBV3-2) with TRBJ1-4; unclear D gene. Trimming stripped 2 bases from V and 8 bases from J, with 6 bases between. CDR3 length equals 12 residues. CDR1 and CDR2 (germline): LGHDT, YNNKEL (reference sequence). The CDR3 is CASSQSIEKLFF. CDR3 nucleotide sequence: TGTGCCAGCAGCCAATCCATCGAAAAACTGTTTTTT.

The chain employs TRBV5-1 and TRBJ2-7; 11 nucleotides line up with TRBD2. The CDR3 loop spans 15 amino acids. The V gene end was trimmed by 3 bases and the J gene end by 5 bases; junction bases not matched to a gene: 7. Germline CDR1 reads SGHRS; CDR2 reads YFSETQ. The CDR3 protein is CASSSLAGGSDEQYF. The CDR3 nucleotides are TGCGCCAGCAGCTCCCTAGCGGGAGGTTCGGACGAGCAGTACTTC.

The V call is TRBV2, the J call TRBJ1-5, with D possibly matching TRBD1 (5 bases). Germline V gene lookup returns CDR1 SNHLY and CDR2 FYNNEI. The V end lost 6 bases, the J end lost 1 base, and 7 bases lay between the germline ends. CDR3 length: 13 amino acids. This CDR3 reads CASRQESNQPQHF. CDR3 coding DNA: TGTGCCAGCAGACAGGAAAGCAATCAGCCCCAGCATTTT.

This chain connects TRBV4-2 to TRBJ2-7; D gene uncertain. Trimming removed 0 bases from V and 2 bases from J, with 5 bases in between. Germline values: CDR1 LGHNA, CDR2 YNFKEQ. This CDR3 contains 13 residues. CDR3 coding DNA: TGTGCCAGCAGCCAAGAGTTCGCCTACGAGCAGTACTTC. It encodes CASSQEFAYEQYF.

The chain uses TRBV27 and TRBJ2-7; D not resolved. V was pared by 5 bases and J by 0 bases, with 8 bases between. Germline CDR1 MNHEY, CDR2 SMNVEV (reference sequence). This CDR3 is 13 amino acids long. The CDR3, as DNA: TGTGCCAGCAGTCTCTCGGGCTCCTACGAGCAGTACTTC. This translates into CASSLSGSYEQYF.

The chain is built from TRBV6-5 and TRBJ2-3; tentatively, D is TRBD2 (5 bases). The length of the CDR3 is 14 residues. The V and J ends lost 0 bases and 3 bases respectively, with 7 bases between them. Germline CDR1 and CDR2: MNHEY and SVGAGI. The CDR3 bases are TGTGCCAGCAGTTACTCTAGACTAACAGATACGCAGTATTTT. Translated: CASSYSRLTDTQYF.

This chain uses TRBV7-6 with TRBJ2-7, with 8 bases lining up with TRBD1. V was clipped by 5 bases and J by 4 bases; unmatched bases: 7. The length of the CDR3 is 14 residues. Germline CDR1 SGHVS, CDR2 FNYEAQ. Here the CDR3 DNA reads TGTGCCAGCAGCCCGCGGACAGGGAATTACGAGCAGTACTTC. It codes for CASSPRTGNYEQYF.

The J gene is TRBJ2-6, the V gene TRBV18; D possibly corresponds to TRBD1 (5 bases). Trimming shortened V by 1 base and J by 0 bases, and 16 bases separated the two germline ends. The CDR3 runs to 19 residues. Germline values: CDR1 KGHSH, CDR2 LQKENI. CDR3 sequence reads: CASSPQTDKLYSGANVLTF. In nucleotides, the CDR3 is TGTGCCAGCTCACCACAGACAGATAAGCTCTACTCTGGGGCCAACGTCCTGACTTTC.

The rearrangement links TRBV18 to TRBJ2-7; TRBD2 matches at 15 bases. The CDR3 extends over 16 amino acids. V gave up 8 bases and J gave up 1 base; unmatched junction bases: 6. Germline V gene data show CDR1 as KGHSH and CDR2 as LQKENI. This chain's CDR3 is CASSGLAGGISYEQYF. CDR3 DNA: TGTGCCAGCAGCGGACTAGCGGGAGGGATTTCCTACGAGCAGTACTTC.

In this sample, this clone turned up a few times. This chain joins TRBV4-1 and TRBJ2-3; 10 positions match TRBD2. Germline V lookup: CDR1 MGHRA, CDR2 YSYEKL. V lost 6 bases, J lost 0 bases, and 12 bases stayed unmatched. The CDR3 sequence is 18 residues long. The CDR3 nucleotides read TGCGCCAGCAGTTCAGTAACCGGGACTAGCGACAGCACAGATACGCAGTATTTT. Protein: CASSSVTGTSDSTDTQYF.

The V gene is TRBV5-6, the J gene TRBJ1-2; maybe TRBD1 (6 bases). V was clipped by 1 base and J by 5 bases, with 6 bases between them. CDR1 and CDR2 from the germline V gene are SGHDT and YYEEEE. CDR3 length: 12 residues. DNA of the CDR3: TGTGCCAGCAGCTTGCAGGGGTATGGCTACACCTTC. Translation gives CASSLQGYGYTF.